One and the same sample provided the 9 T cell receptor beta chains below, sequenced in a study of cytomegalovirus exposure and HLA in healthy donors. Primers: 60 Vbeta forward and 13 Jbeta reverse. Profiled with immunoSEQ multiplex PCR; TCRdb holds only in-frame clones, not every one. The sample holds about 130,000 clones, around three quarters seen once. The sequenced sample was PBMCs. The receptors derive from a man aged 30 to 45 in good health.

This chain connects TRBV7-3 to TRBJ2-1; D is perhaps TRBD2 (6 bases). The germline V gene encodes CDR1 SGHTA and CDR2 FQGTGA. V was clipped by 5 bases and J by 10 bases, with 12 bases between them. CDR3 length: 12 amino acids. The CDR3 is CASSDFSGEQFF. CDR3 sequence (DNA): TGTGCCAGCAGCGATTTTAGCGGCGAGCAGTTCTTC.

V gene TRBV5-1 combines with J gene TRBJ1-5; 7 nucleotides align to TRBD1. The CDR3 sequence is 14 residues long. Trimming took 3 bases from V and 2 from J; bases not matched to a gene: 2. The V gene's germline CDR1 is SGHRS and CDR2 YFSETQ. CDR3 DNA sequence: TGCGCCAGCAGCTGGACAGGAGGCAATCAGCCCCAGCATTTT. Protein product: CASSWTGGNQPQHF.

The chain has TRBV2 and TRBJ2-7; TRBD1 is a possible D gene (5 bases). V lost 6 bases and J 9 bases, leaving 15 bases between the germline ends. Germline V gives CDR1 SNHLY, CDR2 FYNNEI. The CDR3 is 12 residues long. CDR3 residues: CASRDRAPGQYF. In nucleotides, the CDR3 is TGTGCCAGCAGAGACAGAGCCCCAGGGCAGTACTTC.

About this clone itself: The same CDR3 also results from other DNA sequences found in this sample. The gene calls are TRBV27 and TRBJ2-1; 10 nucleotides align to TRBD2. CDR3 length equals 15 residues. Germline V gene data show CDR1 as MNHEY and CDR2 as SMNVEV (reference sequence). J was trimmed by 5 bases and V by 1 base; bases with no gene match: 2. CDR3 residues: CASSLLLAGNNEQFF. As DNA, the CDR3 is TGTGCCAGCAGTTTATTACTAGCGGGGAACAATGAGCAGTTCTTC.

In this sample, this clone is medium-sized. The chain links TRBV7-3 to TRBJ1-1; D unresolved. The length of the CDR3 is 13 residues. Germline CDR1 is SGHTA and CDR2 is FQGTGA. Trimming removed 5 bases at V and 6 bases at J, with 13 bases between. CDR3 loop: CASSISLGAEAFF. CDR3 sequence (DNA): TGTGCCAGCAGCATCAGCCTAGGAGCTGAAGCTTTCTTT.

This chain uses TRBV6-1 with TRBJ1-3; D is perhaps TRBD1 (6 bases). The CDR3 is made up of 14 amino acids. Germline V gene lookup returns CDR1 MNHNS and CDR2 SASEGT. With 9 bases removed from V and 2 bases from J, the gap between germline ends came to 14 bases. Written as DNA, the CDR3 is TGTGCCAGTTACACAGGGCTTCCTGGAAACACCATATATTTT. It yields the protein CASYTGLPGNTIYF.

The chain couples TRBV5-1 to TRBJ1-6, with D unresolved. V was pared by 7 bases and J by 10 bases, with 21 bases between. The V gene's germline CDR1 is SGHRS and CDR2 YFSETQ. The CDR3 sequence is 15 residues long. Here the CDR3 DNA reads TGCGCCAGCTCCTTTGGAGGGCCCGTAGGGTCACCCCTCCACTTT. Protein product: CASSFGGPVGSPLHF.

The chain combines TRBV15 with TRBJ2-1; TRBD1 matches 9 bases. The ends lost 1 base at V and 0 bases at J; junction bases unmatched: 7. The germline CDR1 and CDR2 sequences are LNHNV and YYDKDF (reference sequence). This CDR3 contains 18 residues. The CDR3 protein is CATSRARTTGGSYNEQFF. DNA for the CDR3: TGTGCCACCAGCAGAGCCCGGACGACAGGGGGCTCCTACAATGAGCAGTTCTTC.

This rearrangement joins TRBV7-7 to TRBJ2-7, with TRBD1 identical over 8 bases. From germline, CDR1 is SSHAT and CDR2 FNYEAQ (reference sequence). The junction had 0 bases not matched to a gene; V was cut back by 1 base and J by 1 base. The CDR3 sequence is 14 residues long. CDR3 DNA: TGTGCCAGCAGCTTAGACAGGGGGTCCTACGAGCAGTACTTC. This translates into CASSLDRGSYEQYF.